The 8 T cell receptor beta chains given below trace back to one sample, sequenced in a study of T cells after yellow fever vaccination. Each CDR3 protein is one row after TCRdb ran MiXCR on the 5' RACE reads. The table lists about 58,000 distinct CDR3 sequences, around 6.2% of them singletons, with roughly 28% in the top ten. This specimen consisted of PBMCs, either bulk or a sorted T-cell subset (CD4+, CD8+, memory, or dextramer-sorted; not recorded which), obtained on the day of the yellow fever booster vaccination. The receptors stem from a man aged 18-30 years who received the YFV17D yellow fever vaccine.

This clonotype has ten or more counts. The chain combines TRBV4-3 with TRBJ2-7; D is unresolved. Trimming pared 1 base from V and 0 bases from J, leaving 10 bases between. CDR1 and CDR2 (germline): LGHNA, YSLEER. The CDR3 extends over 15 amino acids. CDR3 protein: CASSQGWSDSYEQYF. For the CDR3, the DNA is TGCGCCAGCAGCCAAGGTTGGAGCGACTCCTACGAGCAGTACTTC.

In this sample, this clonotype turned up many times. This rearrangement joins TRBV20-1 to TRBJ2-1; D is unresolved. CDR3 length: 13 residues. Looked up from germline, CDR1 is DFQATT and CDR2 is SNEGSKA (reference sequence). Between the trimmed V and J ends, which lost 5 bases and 0 bases, there was a span of 8 bases. In DNA form, the CDR3 reads TGCAGTGCTTTATTACGCTCCTACAATGAGCAGTTCTTC. As protein: CSALLRSYNEQFF.

This clonotype was seen many times. The chain has TRBV27 and TRBJ2-1; D unclear. V shed 4 bases and J shed 6 bases, with 7 bases lying between them. The CDR3 consists of 12 residues. In germline, CDR1 is MNHEY, CDR2 SMNVEV (reference sequence). In nucleotides, the CDR3 is TGTGCCAGCAGTTCGGGTATCAATGAGCAGTTCTTC. Translating gives CASSSGINEQFF.

The J gene is TRBJ2-1, the V gene TRBV7-6; tentatively, D is TRBD1 (5 bases). This CDR3 region has 13 residues. V shed 2 bases and J shed 9 bases, with 11 bases lying between them. CDR1 and CDR2 from the germline V gene are SGHVS and FNYEAQ. Here the CDR3 reads CASSLRGWGEQFF. The CDR3 DNA follows: TGTGCCAGCAGCTTAAGGGGTTGGGGTGAGCAGTTCTTC. Variable domain in full (rest from reference TRBV7-6 and TRBJ2-1): GAGVSQSPRYKVTKRGQDVALRCDPISGHVSLYWYRQALGQGPEFLTYFNYEAQQDKSGLPNDRFSAERPEGSISTLTIQRTEQRDSAMYRCASSLRGWGEQFFGPGTRLTVL.

There are many counts of this clonotype. The gene calls are TRBV4-2 and TRBJ1-1; D is ambiguous. Per the germline V gene, CDR1 is LGHNA and CDR2 is YNFKEQ. Trimming took 1 base from V and 3 from J, leaving 12 bases between them. There are 15 residues in the CDR3. CDR3 in DNA: TGTGCCAGCAGCCAAGGATTCGGAGGTGACACTGAAGCTTTCTTT. Amino acids: CASSQGFGGDTEAFF.

Ten or more counts support this clonotype. This chain uses TRBV4-1 with TRBJ1-5; D is perhaps TRBD1 (5 bases). Trimming removed 0 bases from V and 2 bases from J, with 17 bases in between. The CDR3 sequence is 18 residues long. The germline V gene encodes CDR1 MGHRA and CDR2 YSYEKL. The CDR3 protein is CASSQEVLWGSGNQPQHF. CDR3 DNA: TGCGCCAGCAGCCAAGAAGTCCTTTGGGGGTCGGGCAATCAGCCCCAGCATTTT.

This chain joins TRBV6-2 or TRBV6-3 and TRBJ2-7; possible D gene TRBD2, 5 bases. V lost 8 bases and J 6 bases, leaving 23 bases between the germline ends. The CDR3 extends over 15 amino acids. Germline-derived CDR1 and CDR2 are MNHEY and SVGEGT. The CDR3 reads CASDSHVGEVGEQYF. CDR3 nucleotides: TGTGCCAGCGATTCTCACGTCGGGGAAGTTGGCGAGCAGTACTTC.

This clonotype was seen repeatedly, ten times or more. V is TRBV7-2 and J is TRBJ2-1, with D maybe TRBD2 (6 bases). This CDR3 is built from 12 residues. Germline CDR1 is SGHTA and CDR2 is FQGNSA. Trimming removed 4 bases from V and 10 bases from J, with 11 bases in between. This CDR3 reads CASSYPRDEQFF. DNA of the CDR3: TGTGCCAGCAGCTACCCGCGGGACGAGCAGTTCTTC.